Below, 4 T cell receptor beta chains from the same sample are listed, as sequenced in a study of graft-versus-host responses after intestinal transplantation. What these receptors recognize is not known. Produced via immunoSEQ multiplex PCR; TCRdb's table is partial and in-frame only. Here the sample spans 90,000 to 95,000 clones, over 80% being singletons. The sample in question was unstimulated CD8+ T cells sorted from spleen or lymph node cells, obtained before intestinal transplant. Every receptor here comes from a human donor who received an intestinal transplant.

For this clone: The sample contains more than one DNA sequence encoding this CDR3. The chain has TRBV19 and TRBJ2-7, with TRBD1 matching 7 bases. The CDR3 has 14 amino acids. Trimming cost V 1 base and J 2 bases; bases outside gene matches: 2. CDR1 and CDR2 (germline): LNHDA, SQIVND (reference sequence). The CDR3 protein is CASSIGTGAYEQYF. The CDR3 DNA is TGTGCCAGTAGTATAGGGACAGGAGCCTACGAGCAGTACTTC.

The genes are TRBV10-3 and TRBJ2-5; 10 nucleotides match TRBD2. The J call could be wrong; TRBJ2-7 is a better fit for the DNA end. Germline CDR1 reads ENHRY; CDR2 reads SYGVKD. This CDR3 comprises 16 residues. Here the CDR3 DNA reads TGTGCCATCAGTGAGGCATCCGGGACTAGCGACTACGAGCAGTACTTC. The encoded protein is CAISEASGTSDYEQYF.

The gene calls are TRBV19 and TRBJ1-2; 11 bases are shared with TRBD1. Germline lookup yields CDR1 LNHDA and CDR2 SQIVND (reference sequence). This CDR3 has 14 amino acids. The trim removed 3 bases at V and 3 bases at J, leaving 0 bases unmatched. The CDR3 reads CASSMGQGDYGYTF. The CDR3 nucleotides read TGTGCCAGTAGTATGGGACAGGGGGACTATGGCTACACCTTC.

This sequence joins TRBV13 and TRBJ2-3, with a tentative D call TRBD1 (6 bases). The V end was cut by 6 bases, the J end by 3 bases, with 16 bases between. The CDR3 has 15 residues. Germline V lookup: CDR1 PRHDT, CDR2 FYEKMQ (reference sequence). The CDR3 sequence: CASSGNRAETDTQYF. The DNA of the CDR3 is TGTGCCAGCAGTGGTAACAGGGCGGAGACAGATACGCAGTATTTT.